The 15 T cell receptor beta chains below were found in one sample sequenced in a study of blood T cell repertoires in COVID-19. TCRdb keeps only in-frame clones here, not all; method: immunoSEQ multiplex PCR. This table has a few hundred thousand clones, roughly 89% appearing once. Specimen: PBMCs or T cells enriched from blood (not recorded which). Receptors originate from a woman aged 45-59 years who had recovered from COVID-19.

This clone occurred a few times. This chain joins TRBV7-2 and TRBJ2-2, with TRBD2 matching 11 bases. Germline V gene data show CDR1 as SGHTA and CDR2 as FQGNSA. The CDR3 sequence is 16 residues long. Losses at the gene ends were 4 bases for V and 4 bases for J; bases not matched to a gene: 5. The DNA for the CDR3 is TGTGCCAGCAGCTCCCTAGCGGGGGGAGGCACCGGGGAGCTGTTTTTT. As protein: CASSSLAGGGTGELFF.

J is TRBJ2-7 and V is TRBV30, with D perhaps TRBD1 (6 bases). The ends were cut back, 0 bases at V and 5 bases at J, with 11 bases in the middle. Per the germline V gene, CDR1 is GTSNPN and CDR2 is SVGIG (reference sequence). The CDR3 contains 13 residues. Written as DNA, the CDR3 is TGTGCCTGGAGTGTTGGGCAGGGGCACGAGCAGTACTTC. Its translation is CAWSVGQGHEQYF.

The chain employs TRBV7-2 and TRBJ2-1; D is possibly TRBD2 (6 bases). V was clipped by 4 bases and J by 12 bases, with 13 bases between them. The CDR3 extends over 12 amino acids. Germline-derived CDR1 and CDR2 are SGHTA and FQGNSA. The CDR3 region has the DNA TGTGCCAGCAGCTCTGGAGCGGGTGGGCAGTTCTTC. Its translation: CASSSGAGGQFF.

J is TRBJ2-7 and V is TRBV6-5; D may be TRBD1 (5 bases). V lost 4 bases to trimming and J lost 3 bases, with 16 bases between them. From germline, CDR1 is MNHEY and CDR2 SVGAGI. The CDR3 has 15 residues. Here the CDR3 reads CASSSPDLGVYEQYF. The CDR3 coding sequence is TGTGCCAGCAGTTCCCCTGATTTAGGGGTCTACGAGCAGTACTTC.

This chain connects TRBV11-2 to TRBJ1-6; perhaps TRBD1 as D (6 bases). This CDR3 spans 15 amino acids. Germline lookup yields CDR1 SGHAT and CDR2 FQNNGV. The V and J ends lost 5 bases and 5 bases respectively, with 13 bases between them. CDR3: CASSTWTDNNSPLHF. The CDR3 bases are TGTGCCAGCAGCACATGGACAGATAATAATTCACCCCTCCACTTT.

This clone was counted only a few times. This sequence joins TRBV5-4 and TRBJ1-6, with a possible D match to TRBD1 (5 bases). Trimming removed 6 bases at V and 7 bases at J, with 17 bases between. CDR1 SGHNT and CDR2 YYREEE come from the germline V gene (reference sequence). The CDR3 is 15 amino acids. CDR3 region: CASKPGGESNSPLHF. The CDR3 DNA sequence: TGTGCCAGCAAACCCGGGGGGGAATCGAATTCACCCCTCCACTTT.

The chain uses TRBV4-1 and TRBJ1-5; D not resolved. Trimming stripped 0 bases from V and 4 bases from J, with 7 bases between. This CDR3 has 14 amino acids. CDR1 and CDR2 from the germline V gene are MGHRA and YSYEKL. The CDR3 region is CASSQDPGNQPQHF. The CDR3 DNA sequence: TGCGCCAGCAGCCAAGACCCGGGGAATCAGCCCCAGCATTTT.

This clone was detected once. The gene calls are TRBV5-1 and TRBJ1-2, with unresolved D. Germline V CDR1 and CDR2: SGHRS, YFSETQ. CDR3 length: 13 amino acids. With 5 bases removed from V and 4 bases from J, the gap between germline ends came to 12 bases. The CDR3 loop reads CASRRADGYGYTF. Here the CDR3 DNA reads TGCGCCAGCAGGAGGGCGGACGGCTATGGCTACACCTTC.

This clone was observed once. The chain uses TRBV2 and TRBJ2-1, with TRBD2 matching over 8 bases. CDR1 is SNHLY, CDR2 FYNNEI, per germline. V lost 3 bases, J lost 6 bases, and 10 bases stayed unmatched. This CDR3 has 16 residues. The CDR3 sequence is CASSDRGVLAVNEQFF. CDR3 DNA sequence: TGTGCCAGCAGTGACCGGGGTGTACTAGCGGTCAATGAGCAGTTCTTC.

Concerning this clone: The DNA is omitted, as the CDR3 cannot be located on it reliably, and the CDR3 follows TCRdb's listing. V usage is TRBV19 and J usage is TRBJ1-2. Germline CDR1 LNHDA, CDR2 SQIVND (reference sequence). The CDR3 is 13 residues long, counting both termini. CDR3 sequence reads: CASTSGGDYGYTF.

This clone has more than one count but fewer than ten. The CDR3 DNA follows: TGTGCCAGTAGTATTAGACAGTTCTACGAGCAGTACTTC. It codes for CASSIRQFYEQYF. The chain couples TRBV19 to TRBJ2-7, with a weak D call TRBD1 (5 bases). Germline CDR1 is LNHDA and CDR2 is SQIVND (reference sequence). V lost 3 bases and J 3 bases, leaving 9 bases between the germline ends. The CDR3 contains 13 residues.

The V call is TRBV12-3 or TRBV12-4, the J call TRBJ1-1; D remains unclear. This CDR3 is built from 13 residues. The ends were cut back, 7 bases at V and 1 base at J, with 10 bases in the middle. The CDR3 loop reads CASNFRENTEAFF. CDR3 coding DNA: TGTGCCAGCAACTTCCGGGAGAACACTGAAGCTTTCTTT.

This clone was observed a handful of times. The rearrangement links TRBV28 to TRBJ1-2, with 7 bases fitting TRBD1. V trimming: 1 base; J trimming: 2 bases; junction bases outside the gene matches: 1. Germline values: CDR1 MDHEN, CDR2 SYDVKM. CDR3 size: 14 residues. The CDR3 region has the DNA TGTGCCAGCAGTTTATTGGACAGGAACTATGGCTACACCTTC. This encodes CASSLLDRNYGYTF.

As for this clone: Other DNA sequences from this sample encode an identical CDR3 as well. The rearrangement links TRBV3-1 (or the pseudogene TRBV3-2) to TRBJ1-1; no definite D call. The CDR3 is 13 residues long. The germline V gene has CDR1 LGHDT and CDR2 YNNKEL (reference sequence). V lost 1 base to trimming and J lost 0 bases, with 3 bases between them. DNA for the CDR3: TGTGCCAGCAGCCAAGGAGTGAACACTGAAGCTTTCTTT. This gives the protein CASSQGVNTEAFF.

This CDR3 reads CASSPYTSGGASTDTQYF. CDR3 coding DNA: TGTGCCAGCAGCCCTTACACTAGCGGGGGGGCGAGCACAGATACGCAGTATTTT. The rearrangement joins TRBV7-2 to TRBJ2-3; 13 bases agree with TRBD2. Per the germline V gene, CDR1 is SGHTA and CDR2 is FQGNSA. The CDR3 consists of 18 residues. Trimming at V came to 5 bases and at J to 0 bases, leaving 8 bases not matched to a gene.